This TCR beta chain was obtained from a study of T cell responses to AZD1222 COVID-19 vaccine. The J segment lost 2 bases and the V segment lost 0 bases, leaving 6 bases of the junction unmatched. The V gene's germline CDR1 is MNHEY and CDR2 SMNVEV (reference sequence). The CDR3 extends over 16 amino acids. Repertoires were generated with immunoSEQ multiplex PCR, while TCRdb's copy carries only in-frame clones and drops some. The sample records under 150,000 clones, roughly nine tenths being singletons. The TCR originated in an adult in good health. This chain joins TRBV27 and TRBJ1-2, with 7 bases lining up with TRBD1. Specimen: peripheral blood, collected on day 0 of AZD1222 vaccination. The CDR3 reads CASSLSTLTGNYGYTF. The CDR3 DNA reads TGTGCCAGCAGTTTATCGACGTTGACAGGGAACTATGGCTACACCTTC.